Included here is one T cell receptor beta chain sequence, with context. The antigen is unknown. These data are taken from a study of T cell responses to AZD1222 COVID-19 vaccine. Study results and caveats: Possibly, clonal diversity was underestimated; donors were largely white British and included more females. Spike-specific TCR depth and breadth grew after two AZD1222 doses. Just five or six AZD1222 recipients tested seropositive at baseline. Researchers report vaccine-associated CD4 TCRs spanning spike, with dominance at 160-218 and 743-854.

Sequenced by immunoSEQ multiplex PCR; TCRdb stores in-frame clones only, minus some. The table has some 150,000 clones, roughly 92% seen once. CDR3 length: 14 amino acids. From germline, CDR1 is MGHRA and CDR2 YSYEKL. Deletions cut 0 bases from V and 4 bases from J, with 9 bases between. This clonotype was sampled from an adult who received the AZD1222 COVID-19 vaccine. The V call is TRBV4-1, the J call TRBJ1-1; D not resolved. The sample consisted of peripheral blood, taken 28 days after the second AZD1222 dose. CDR3 DNA sequence: TGCGCCAGCAGCCAAGACGTGGATCGCACTGAAGCTTTCTTT. The encoded protein is CASSQDVDRTEAFF.